This is a list of T cell receptor beta chains from one sample in a study of T-cell reconstitution after alpha-beta-depleted transplantation in children. TCRdb re-derived calls from the PCR reads in MiXCR, one entry per CDR3 protein. The table records a few hundred thousand distinct CDR3 sequences, about 16% of them present only once. Sequences were derived from PBMCs, mostly from graft donor cells, sampled 360 days after TCRalphabeta/CD19-depleted stem cell transplant. These receptors originate from a boy under three years old who had a stem cell transplant for Wiskott-Aldrich syndrome, so the T cells may come from the graft donor. CDR3s include the opening cysteine and the closing phenylalanine or tryptophan. A D gene is named only where the DNA matches it firmly. Size tells how often a clone was seen (once, few, many) or the class of an expanded clone, and some rows leave it out.

clone size	D gene	V gene	J gene	CDR3 length	CDR3 DNA	CDR3 protein
-	TRBD2	TRBV12-3/TRBV12-4	TRBJ2-3	14	TGTGCCAGCACTCCGCGGGAGCCCACAGATACGCAGTATTTT	CASTPREPTDTQYF
few	TRBD2	TRBV11-1	TRBJ2-1	20	TGTGCCAGCAGCAGCAACCTGGACGGACTAGCGGGAGGGAAATACAATGAGCAGTTCTTC	CASSSNLDGLAGGKYNEQFF
few	-	TRBV20-1	TRBJ2-2	12	TGCAGTGCTCGGGCCCATACCGGGGAGCTGTTTTTT	CSARAHTGELFF
many	-	TRBV3-1	TRBJ2-7	13	TGTGCCAGCAGCCAATTAGGAACCTACGAGCAGTACTTC	CASSQLGTYEQYF
-	TRBD1	TRBV5-1	TRBJ1-2	15	TGCGCCAGCAAGGAAGGGACAGTAACGACGGGTGGCTACACCTTC	CASKEGTVTTGGYTF
-	TRBD1	TRBV5-1	TRBJ2-1	16	TGCGCCAGCGGAGTACAGGGGGCGGGTTCCGCTAATGAGCAGTTCTTC	CASGVQGAGSANEQFF
few	-	TRBV27	TRBJ2-7	14	TGTGCCAGCAGCCCTAGGCTGAGCTCCTACGAGCAGTACTTC	CASSPRLSSYEQYF
-	-	TRBV7-9	TRBJ2-2	15	TGTGCCAGCAGCTCTCGGGGAGATAACACCGGGGAGCTGTTTTTT	CASSSRGDNTGELFF
few	TRBD2	TRBV11-2	TRBJ2-1	12	TGTGCCAGCAGGCCGCTAGCGGGTGAGCAGTTCTTC	CASRPLAGEQFF
few	-	TRBV6-5	TRBJ2-1	14	TGTGCCAGCAGTAGGATGAGCTCCTACAATGAGCAGTTCTTC	CASSRMSSYNEQFF
few	-	TRBV11-2	TRBJ1-6	14	TGTGCCAGCAGCTTGGGACAAGGCCCCTTCACCCTCCACTTT	CASSLGQGPFTLHF
-	TRBD2	TRBV12-3/TRBV12-4	TRBJ2-2	16	TGTGCCAGCAGTTTTGATAGCGGGGTCAACACCGGGGAGCTGTTTTTT	CASSFDSGVNTGELFF
-	-	TRBV5-1	TRBJ2-5	14	TGCGCCAGCCGGTCGGGGGCCCATACGGAGACCCAGTACTTC	CASRSGAHTETQYF
-	-	TRBV7-2	TRBJ2-7	14	TGTGCCAGCAGCTTTGGGGGGCTCCCCTACGAGCAGTACTTC	CASSFGGLPYEQYF
many	-	TRBV7-8	TRBJ2-2	17	TGTGCCAGCAGCTTAGGTTCCGGGACCAGAATCACCGGGGAGCTGTTTTTT	CASSLGSGTRITGELFF
-	-	TRBV9	TRBJ2-1	14	TGTGCCAGCAGTGGTCCAAGCTCCTACAATGAGCAGTTCTTC	CASSGPSSYNEQFF
-	TRBD1	TRBV4-3	TRBJ2-2	15	TGCGCCAGCAGCCATGAGACAGGGGGCGTCGGGGAGCTGTTTTTT	CASSHETGGVGELFF
-	-	TRBV11-2	TRBJ2-3	12	TGTGCCAGCAGCTGGGCGGCAGATACGCAGTATTTT	CASSWAADTQYF
few	TRBD2	TRBV15	TRBJ2-7	15	TGTGCCACCAGCAGAGTGATTTCCAGCGGGGGCGAGCAGTACTTC	CATSRVISSGGEQYF
few	TRBD1	TRBV12-3/TRBV12-4	TRBJ2-7	12	TGTGCCAGCAGTTTCGGGACAGACAAGCAGTACTTC	CASSFGTDKQYF
-	TRBD2	TRBV5-1	TRBJ2-1	14	TGCGCCAGCAGCTCTGGCCCGGTAGCGGGGGAGCAGTTCTTC	CASSSGPVAGEQFF
-	-	TRBV14	TRBJ1-2	12	TGTGCCAGCAGCCAAGATACCTATGGCTACACCTTC	CASSQDTYGYTF
-	-	TRBV12-3/TRBV12-4	TRBJ1-6	15	TGTGCCAGCAGTTACAGGAGCTCCTATAATTCACCCCTCCACTTT	CASSYRSSYNSPLHF
-	TRBD2	TRBV12-3/TRBV12-4	TRBJ2-1	15	TGTGCCAGCAGTTCCAGCGGGGGGGGCTACAATGAGCAGTTCTTC	CASSSSGGGYNEQFF
-	TRBD1	TRBV15	TRBJ2-7	16	TGTGCCACCAGCCTCCCCTCAGGGGGCTACCCCTACGAGCAGTACTTC	CATSLPSGGYPYEQYF
-	-	TRBV7-9	TRBJ2-7	16	TGTGCCAGCAGCTCCCGATTGGACCTGAGGACCTACGAGCAGTACTTC	CASSSRLDLRTYEQYF
few	TRBD2	TRBV29-1	TRBJ2-3	16	TGCAGCGTTGAAAGGTTAGCGGGAGTCAGCACAGATACGCAGTATTTT	CSVERLAGVSTDTQYF
-	-	TRBV5-1	TRBJ2-1	16	TGCGCCAGCAGCTCCTCTCCCAGCCATGGGTACAATGAGCAGTTCTTC	CASSSSPSHGYNEQFF
-	TRBD2	TRBV9	TRBJ2-2	17	TGTGCCAGCAGCGTTCTCGGGCTAGCGGCGAGCACCGGGGAGCTGTTTTTT	CASSVLGLAASTGELFF
few	-	TRBV5-1	TRBJ2-3	17	TGCGCCAGCAGCCAGAGCCCCTACTCTTGGCGCACAGATACGCAGTATTTT	CASSQSPYSWRTDTQYF
-	TRBD2	TRBV29-1	TRBJ2-3	13	TGCAGCGTTGGGCTAGCGGGCACAGATACGCAGTATTTT	CSVGLAGTDTQYF
few	-	TRBV5-1	TRBJ2-3	15	TGCGCCAGCAGCCCCCCGGGACGGGGCACAGATACGCAGTATTTT	CASSPPGRGTDTQYF
many	-	TRBV7-9	TRBJ2-1	14	TGTGCCAGCAGTGGTCGTAGCTCCTACAATGAGCAGTTCTTC	CASSGRSSYNEQFF
-	-	TRBV3-1	TRBJ2-3	17	TGTGCCAGCAGCCAAGAGAGGGAACGGGTAGTCACAGATACGCAGTATTTT	CASSQERERVVTDTQYF
-	TRBD2	TRBV3-1	TRBJ2-5	18	TGTGCCAGCAGCCAAGTATCCACTAGCGGGGGGGCCGGAGAGACCCAGTACTTC	CASSQVSTSGGAGETQYF
few	-	TRBV7-9	TRBJ2-7	14	TGTGCCAGCAGCTTATCCAGGGTCCTAGGCGAGCAGTACTTC	CASSLSRVLGEQYF
-	TRBD1	TRBV4-1	TRBJ2-5	15	TGCGCCAGCAGACAGGAGGGGGACAGGGGAGAGACCCAGTACTTC	CASRQEGDRGETQYF
many	-	TRBV29-1	TRBJ2-5	12	TGCAGCGTTATCACAGGGTTGGAGACCCAGTACTTC	CSVITGLETQYF
-	-	TRBV11-2	TRBJ2-7	18	TGTGCCAGCAGCTTACTCCCAAGTCCGCGGACGTGGACCTACGAGCAGTACTTC	CASSLLPSPRTWTYEQYF
-	-	TRBV3-1	TRBJ2-2	14	TGTGCCTCCTCCCTTAGTGGGACCCCCGGGGAGCTGTTTTTT	CASSLSGTPGELFF
few	-	TRBV10-3	TRBJ1-6	13	TGTGCCATTCGACAGACCTATCCTTCACCCCTCCACTTT	CAIRQTYPSPLHF
-	TRBD1	TRBV5-1	TRBJ2-1	16	TGCGCCAGCAGCTTCGGGACAGGGGGCTCATACAATGAGCAGTTCTTC	CASSFGTGGSYNEQFF
-	TRBD1	TRBV5-1	TRBJ2-1	16	TGCGCCAGCAGCCGAGGATACAGGGGTCCTATAGATGAGCAGTTCTTC	CASSRGYRGPIDEQFF
few	-	TRBV19	TRBJ2-7	13	TGTGCCAGTAGTGCCTCTTTATTCTACGAGCAGTACTTC	CASSASLFYEQYF
-	TRBD1	TRBV2	TRBJ1-5	14	TGTGCCAGCAGCCCGGACAGGGGAAGTCAGCCCCAGCATTTT	CASSPDRGSQPQHF
-	-	TRBV5-6	TRBJ2-7	14	TGTGCCAGCAGCTTGGGGGCCCACCTGGGGGAGCAGTACTTC	CASSLGAHLGEQYF
few	-	TRBV24-1	TRBJ2-1	14	TGTGCCACCAGTGAACCTATCGAGGGTGATGAGCAGTTCTTC	CATSEPIEGDEQFF
-	-	TRBV14	TRBJ2-1	13	TGTGCCAGCAGCCAAGCGATAGTCGGTGAGCAGTTCTTC	CASSQAIVGEQFF
-	TRBD2	TRBV24-1	TRBJ2-3	17	TGTGCCACCAGTGATTTGGGGACTAGCGGACGCACAGATACGCAGTATTTT	CATSDLGTSGRTDTQYF
-	TRBD1	TRBV4-1	TRBJ2-1	16	TGCGCCAGCAGCCTATTCCCGGGACAGGGTTTCGATGAGCAGTTCTTC	CASSLFPGQGFDEQFF
-	-	TRBV5-1	TRBJ2-3	16	TGCGCCAGCAGCTTGATCGGCAGCCCTGGCACAGATACGCAGTATTTT	CASSLIGSPGTDTQYF
few	TRBD2	TRBV4-3	TRBJ2-3	18	TGCGCCAGCAGCCAAGGCACCCTTAGCGGGAGGGGCACAGATACGCAGTATTTT	CASSQGTLSGRGTDTQYF
-	TRBD1	TRBV11-2	TRBJ2-1	18	TGTGCCAGCAGCTTAATCCCCCCCGACAGGGGAGCGTACAATGAGCAGTTCTTC	CASSLIPPDRGAYNEQFF
-	TRBD2	TRBV7-2	TRBJ2-3	17	TGTGCCAGCAGCTTTATAGCGGGGGTAATTAGCACAGATACGCAGTATTTT	CASSFIAGVISTDTQYF
few	TRBD1	TRBV29-1	TRBJ1-2	15	TGCAGCGTTGAGGGGGACAGGGTTTTCAACTATGGCTACACCTTC	CSVEGDRVFNYGYTF
few	TRBD1	TRBV7-9	TRBJ1-4	15	TGTGCCAGCAGTTCTCAAAGGGGGCGGAATGAAAAACTGTTTTTT	CASSSQRGRNEKLFF
-	-	TRBV24-1	TRBJ1-2	15	TGTGCCACCAGTGCGGGGGGCGAATTCAACTATGGCTACACCTTC	CATSAGGEFNYGYTF
-	-	TRBV6-5	TRBJ1-6	14	TGTGCCAGCAGTTACTTAGGGGGAGATTCACCCCTCCACTTT	CASSYLGGDSPLHF
few	-	TRBV28	TRBJ1-6	15	TGTGCCAGCAGCCCGGCAGGTTTGGGGAATTCACCCCTCCACTTT	CASSPAGLGNSPLHF
few	-	TRBV18	TRBJ2-3	14	TGTGCCAGCTCACCACTCGCCCAGGGGGATACGCAGTATTTT	CASSPLAQGDTQYF